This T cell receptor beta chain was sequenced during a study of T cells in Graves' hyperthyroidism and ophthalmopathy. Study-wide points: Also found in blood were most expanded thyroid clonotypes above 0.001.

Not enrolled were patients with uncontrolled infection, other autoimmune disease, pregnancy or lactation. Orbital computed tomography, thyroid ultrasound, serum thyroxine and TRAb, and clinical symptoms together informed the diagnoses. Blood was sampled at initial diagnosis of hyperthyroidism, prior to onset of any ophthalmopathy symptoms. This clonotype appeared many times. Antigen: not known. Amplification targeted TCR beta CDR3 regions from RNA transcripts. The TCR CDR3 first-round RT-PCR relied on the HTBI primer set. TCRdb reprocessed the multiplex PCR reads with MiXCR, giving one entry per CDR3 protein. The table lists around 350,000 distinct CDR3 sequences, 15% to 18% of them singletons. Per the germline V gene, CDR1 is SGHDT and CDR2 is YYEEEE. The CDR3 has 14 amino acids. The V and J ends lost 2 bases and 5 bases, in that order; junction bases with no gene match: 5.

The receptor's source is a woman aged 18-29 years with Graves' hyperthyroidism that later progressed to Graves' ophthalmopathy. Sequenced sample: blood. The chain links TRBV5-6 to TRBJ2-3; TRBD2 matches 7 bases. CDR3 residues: CASSLKAGEDTQYF. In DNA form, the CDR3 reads TGTGCCAGCAGCTTAAAGGCGGGAGAAGATACGCAGTATTTT.